Shown below are 16 T cell receptor beta chains from a single sample sequenced in a study of T cells in localized non-small cell lung cancer (TCRdb year 2020). Libraries were built with the immunoSEQ multiplex PCR assay. Imported from immuneACCESS, the table was reduced by TCRdb to in-frame sequences with V and J called. These copies leave out some clones; in studies compared against another copy, an unresolved V gene accounts for under half, and the cause of the remainder is not known. Within this sample are several thousand clones, with around 24% of them counted one time only. The top ten clones comprise approximately 18% of the sample. The sample in question was lung tumor tissue, obtained before any cancer treatment. These TCRs come from a man aged 40 to 70 with stage II squamous cell lung carcinoma.

This sequence joins TRBV19 and TRBJ1-6, with 9 nucleotides matching TRBD1. The ends lost 7 bases at V and 7 bases at J; junction bases unmatched: 5. CDR1 LNHDA and CDR2 SQIVND come from the germline V gene (reference sequence). This CDR3 is 14 amino acids long. In nucleotides, the CDR3 is TGTGCCAGTAAGTCCGGGACAGGGAATTCACCCCTCCACTTT. This codes for CASKSGTGNSPLHF.

By share, this clone ranks as medium-sized (0.01 to 0.1%). This chain links TRBV28 with TRBJ1-2; D is ambiguous. Trimming shortened V by 7 bases and J by 1 base, and 13 bases separated the two germline ends. This CDR3 is 14 amino acids long. Germline V gene sequence: CDR1 MDHEN, CDR2 SYDVKM. The CDR3: CASISAVSNYGYTF. DNA for the CDR3: TGTGCCAGCATTTCCGCGGTCAGTAACTATGGCTACACCTTC.

By share of the sample, this clone is medium-sized. This chain uses TRBV6-8 with TRBJ2-7; TRBD1 matches 8 bases. The V gene end was trimmed by 2 bases and the J gene end by 5 bases; junction bases not matched to a gene: 2. The germline V gene encodes CDR1 MNHGY and CDR2 SAAAGT. The CDR3 extends over 13 amino acids. The chain's CDR3 is CASSYRQGNEQYF. The CDR3 DNA follows: TGTGCCAGCAGTTACCGACAGGGGAACGAGCAGTACTTC.

The V call is TRBV11-3, the J call TRBJ1-1; possible D gene TRBD1, 5 bases. Germline assignment: CDR1 SGHNT and CDR2 YENEEA. This CDR3 has 14 residues. The ends were cut back, 3 bases at V and 3 bases at J, with 11 bases in the middle. CDR3 sequence: CASSFAVGDTEAFF. CDR3 DNA sequence: TGTGCCAGCAGCTTTGCGGTGGGGGACACTGAAGCTTTCTTT.

This clone was seen many times. The chain is built from TRBV9 and TRBJ2-1; D is undetermined. The CDR3 covers 12 residues. Germline values: CDR1 SGDLS, CDR2 YYNGEE. Trimming cost V 4 bases and J 4 bases, with 6 bases left between them. CDR3 amino acids: CASSSRYNEQFF. The CDR3 bases are TGTGCCAGCAGCTCGCGTTACAATGAGCAGTTCTTC.

V is TRBV19 and J is TRBJ2-7; 8 bases match TRBD2. Germline-derived CDR1 and CDR2 are LNHDA and SQIVND (reference sequence). The CDR3 has 15 residues. The junction had 16 bases not matched to a gene; V was cut back by 9 bases and J by 6 bases. The CDR3 loop reads CASQETGTRTTEQYF. As DNA, the CDR3 is TGTGCCAGCCAAGAAACCGGGACTAGAACTACCGAGCAGTACTTC.

This chain connects TRBV19 to TRBJ2-3; 9 positions agree with TRBD2. The CDR3 loop spans 15 amino acids. After removal of 5 bases from V and 2 bases from J, the junction contained 5 bases not matched to a gene. CDR1 and CDR2 from the germline V gene are LNHDA and SQIVND (reference sequence). The CDR3 DNA sequence: TGTGCCAGTAGTCTCAGCGGGAGGTTCACAGATACGCAGTATTTT. Encoded protein: CASSLSGRFTDTQYF. Full variable domain (outside the CDR3, taken from reference TRBV19 and TRBJ2-3): DGGITQSPKYLFRKEGQNVTLSCEQNLNHDAMYWYRQDPGQGLRLIYYSQIVNDFQKGDIAEGYSVSREKKESFPLTVTSAQKNPTAFYLCASSLSGRFTDTQYFGPGTRLTVL.

This sequence joins TRBV18 and TRBJ2-7, with 12 bases identical to TRBD1. This CDR3 is built from 16 residues. The trim removed 4 bases at V and 5 bases at J, leaving 9 bases unmatched. Germline CDR1 KGHSH, CDR2 LQKENI. This chain's CDR3 is CASSQKSGTGGDEQYF. In DNA, the CDR3 is TGTGCCAGCTCACAAAAATCCGGGACAGGGGGCGACGAGCAGTACTTC.

This clone was detected ten times or more. CDR3 amino acids: CAIREGLAGDNYEQYF. CDR3 DNA sequence: TGTGCCATCAGGGAAGGTTTGGCAGGGGATAACTACGAGCAGTACTTC. The V gene is TRBV10-3, the J gene TRBJ2-7; D perhaps matches TRBD1 (6 bases). Trimming left V 6 bases short and J 3 bases short, with 21 bases between. The CDR3 consists of 16 residues. Looked up from germline, CDR1 is ENHRY and CDR2 is SYGVKD.

This clone was recorded a few times. The V call is TRBV5-1, the J call TRBJ1-5; tentatively, D is TRBD1 (5 bases). Per the germline V gene, CDR1 is SGHRS and CDR2 is YFSETQ. V was trimmed by 4 bases and J by 5 bases, leaving 13 bases between them. This CDR3 contains 14 residues. In nucleotides, the CDR3 is TGCGCCAGCAGCGAAGGAGCAGGGTATCAGCCCCAGCATTTT. This codes for CASSEGAGYQPQHF.

CDR3 amino acids: CASSTKTGAYEQYF. As DNA, the CDR3 is TGTGCCAGCTCAACGAAGACAGGAGCCTACGAGCAGTACTTC. J is TRBJ2-7 and V is TRBV18, with a weak D call TRBD1 (6 bases). Germline assignment: CDR1 KGHSH and CDR2 LQKENI. Trimming left V 5 bases short and J 2 bases short, with 13 bases between. CDR3 length: 14 residues.

V and J are TRBV5-1 and TRBJ1-1; D is possibly TRBD1 (5 bases). Germline V gene lookup returns CDR1 SGHRS and CDR2 YFSETQ. Trimming took off 3 bases at V and 3 bases at J, with 15 bases between the two ends. This CDR3 contains 15 residues. This chain's CDR3 is CASSWIGGEDTEAFF. For the CDR3, the DNA is TGCGCCAGCAGCTGGATAGGAGGGGAGGACACTGAAGCTTTCTTT.

In its sample, this clone ranks as medium-sized. At one end, the junction sequence differs from germline, possibly due to a read error. This chain joins TRBV6-8 and TRBJ2-2; 8 nucleotides match TRBD2. The CDR3 runs to 15 residues. The germline V gene encodes CDR1 MNHGY and CDR2 SAAAGT. CDR3: CAISVTGGPAGELFF. The CDR3 bases are TGTGCCATCAGTGTTACGGGGGGGCCTGCCGGGGAGCTGTTTTTT.

This clone was seen repeatedly, ten times or more. The V call is TRBV7-2, the J call TRBJ2-7; tentatively, D is TRBD1 (5 bases). Germline loops: CDR1 SGHTA, CDR2 FQGNSA. V lost 8 bases to trimming and J lost 0 bases, with 11 bases between them. The CDR3 is 13 amino acids. This CDR3 is CASGALSSYEQYF. The CDR3 coding sequence is TGTGCCAGCGGGGCACTAAGCTCCTACGAGCAGTACTTC.

In its sample, this clone was seen a few times. This chain connects TRBV4-1 to TRBJ1-2; TRBD1 matches at 8 bases. This CDR3 comprises 15 residues. Germline trimming cut 1 base from V and 7 bases from J; bases unmatched to any gene: 8. The germline V gene has CDR1 MGHRA and CDR2 YSYEKL. CDR3 nucleotides: TGCGCCAGCAGCCAAGGACAGGGGAAGGTCGGTGGCTACACCTTC. Residues: CASSQGQGKVGGYTF.

CDR3 sequence: CASKLTLNTGELFF. Here the CDR3 DNA reads TGTGCCAGCAAGCTCACCCTTAACACCGGGGAGCTGTTTTTT. V gene TRBV9 combines with J gene TRBJ2-2; D gene uncertain. Germline assignment: CDR1 SGDLS and CDR2 YYNGEE. The V and J ends lost 6 bases and 2 bases respectively, with 11 bases between them. The CDR3 is made up of 14 amino acids.